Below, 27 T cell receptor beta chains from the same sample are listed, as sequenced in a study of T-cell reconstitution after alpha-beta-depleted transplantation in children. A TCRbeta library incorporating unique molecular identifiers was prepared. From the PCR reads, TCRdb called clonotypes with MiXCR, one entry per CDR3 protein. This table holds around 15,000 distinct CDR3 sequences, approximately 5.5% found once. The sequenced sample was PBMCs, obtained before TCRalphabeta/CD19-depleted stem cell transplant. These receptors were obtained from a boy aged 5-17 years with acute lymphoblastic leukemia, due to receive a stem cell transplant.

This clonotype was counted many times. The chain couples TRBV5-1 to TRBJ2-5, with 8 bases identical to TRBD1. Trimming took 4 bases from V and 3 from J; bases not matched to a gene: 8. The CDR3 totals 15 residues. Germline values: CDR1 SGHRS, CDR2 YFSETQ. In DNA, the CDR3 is TGCGCCAGCAGCGTTCAGACAGGGGCCAAAGAGACCCAGTACTTC. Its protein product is CASSVQTGAKETQYF.

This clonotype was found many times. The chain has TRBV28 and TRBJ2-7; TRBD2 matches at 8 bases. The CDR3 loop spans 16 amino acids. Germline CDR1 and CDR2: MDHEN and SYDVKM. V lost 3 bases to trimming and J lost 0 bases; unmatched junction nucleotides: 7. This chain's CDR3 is CASSLLASGGSYEQYF. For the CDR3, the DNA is TGTGCCAGCAGTTTGTTAGCGAGCGGGGGCTCCTACGAGCAGTACTTC.

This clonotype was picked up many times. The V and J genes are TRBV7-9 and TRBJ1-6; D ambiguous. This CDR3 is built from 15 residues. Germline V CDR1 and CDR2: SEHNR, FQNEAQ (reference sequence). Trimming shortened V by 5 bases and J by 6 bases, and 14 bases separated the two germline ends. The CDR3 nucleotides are TGTGCCAGCAGCACCAACCAGCGCCTTAATTCACCCCTCCACTTT. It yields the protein CASSTNQRLNSPLHF.

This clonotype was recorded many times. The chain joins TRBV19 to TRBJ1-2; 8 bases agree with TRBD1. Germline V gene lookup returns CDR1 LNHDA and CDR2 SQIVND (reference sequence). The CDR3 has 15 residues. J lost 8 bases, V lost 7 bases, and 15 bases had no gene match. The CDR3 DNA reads TGTGCCAGTATTCGAACAGGGGGGCTAGCGCGCGGCTACACCTTC. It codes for CASIRTGGLARGYTF.

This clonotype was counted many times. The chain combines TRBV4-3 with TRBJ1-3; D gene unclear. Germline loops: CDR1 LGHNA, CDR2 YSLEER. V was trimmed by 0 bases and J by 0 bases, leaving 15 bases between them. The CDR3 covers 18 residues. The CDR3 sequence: CASSQDGRGPSSGNTIYF. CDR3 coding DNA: TGCGCCAGCAGCCAAGATGGGCGGGGTCCTTCCTCTGGAAACACCATATATTTT.

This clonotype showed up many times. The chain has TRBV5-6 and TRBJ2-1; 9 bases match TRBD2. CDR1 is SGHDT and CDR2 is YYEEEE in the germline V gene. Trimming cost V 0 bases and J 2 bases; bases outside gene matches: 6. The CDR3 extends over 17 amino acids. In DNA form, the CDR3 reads TGTGCCAGCAGCTTGGCCCTGGCGGGGGGGGCCTACAATGAGCAGTTCTTC. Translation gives CASSLALAGGAYNEQFF.

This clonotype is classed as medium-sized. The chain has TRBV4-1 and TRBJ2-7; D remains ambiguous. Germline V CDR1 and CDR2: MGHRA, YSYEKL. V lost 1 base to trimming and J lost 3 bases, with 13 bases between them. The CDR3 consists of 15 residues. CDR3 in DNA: TGCGCCAGCAGCCAAGTCCTAGGCTTGGTCTACGAGCAGTACTTC. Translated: CASSQVLGLVYEQYF.

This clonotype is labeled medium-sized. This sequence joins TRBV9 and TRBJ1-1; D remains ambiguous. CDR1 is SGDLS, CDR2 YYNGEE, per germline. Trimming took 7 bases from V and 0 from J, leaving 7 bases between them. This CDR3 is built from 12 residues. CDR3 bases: TGTGCCAGCGGCAGCATGAACACTGAAGCTTTCTTT. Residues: CASGSMNTEAFF.

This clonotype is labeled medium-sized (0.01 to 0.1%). For the CDR3, the DNA is TGCGCCAGCAGCGGAGGGGACTCGAACACCGGGGAGCTGTTTTTT. Translated, it gives CASSGGDSNTGELFF. The gene calls are TRBV5-1 and TRBJ2-2; D might be TRBD2 (6 bases). This CDR3 has 15 amino acids. Germline V CDR1 and CDR2: SGHRS, YFSETQ. V lost 4 bases and J 0 bases, leaving 10 bases between the germline ends.

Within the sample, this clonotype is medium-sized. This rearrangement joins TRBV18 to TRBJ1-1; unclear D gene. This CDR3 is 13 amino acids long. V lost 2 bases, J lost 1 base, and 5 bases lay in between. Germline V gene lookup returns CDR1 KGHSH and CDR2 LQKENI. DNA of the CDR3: TGTGCCAGCTCACCAAGTCAGAACACTGAAGCTTTCTTT. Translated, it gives CASSPSQNTEAFF.

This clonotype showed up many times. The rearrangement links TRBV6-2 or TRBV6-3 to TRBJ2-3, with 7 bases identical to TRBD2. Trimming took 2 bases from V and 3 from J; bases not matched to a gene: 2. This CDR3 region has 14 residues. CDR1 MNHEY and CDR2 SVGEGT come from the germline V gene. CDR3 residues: CASSYRGSTDTQYF. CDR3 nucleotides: TGTGCCAGCAGTTACCGCGGGAGTACAGATACGCAGTATTTT.

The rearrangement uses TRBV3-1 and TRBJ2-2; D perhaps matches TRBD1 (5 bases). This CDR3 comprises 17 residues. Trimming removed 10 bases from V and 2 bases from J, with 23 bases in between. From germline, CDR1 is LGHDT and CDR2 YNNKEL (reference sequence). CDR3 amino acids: CATCQDFPWTNTGELFF. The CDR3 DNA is TGTGCCACCTGCCAAGATTTCCCTTGGACAAACACCGGGGAGCTGTTTTTT.

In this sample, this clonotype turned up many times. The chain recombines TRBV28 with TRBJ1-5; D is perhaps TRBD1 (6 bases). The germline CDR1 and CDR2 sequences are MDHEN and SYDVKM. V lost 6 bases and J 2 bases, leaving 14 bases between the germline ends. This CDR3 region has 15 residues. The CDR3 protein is CASSRYRVRNQPQHF. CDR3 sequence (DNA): TGTGCCAGCAGCCGATACAGGGTTCGCAATCAGCCCCAGCATTTT. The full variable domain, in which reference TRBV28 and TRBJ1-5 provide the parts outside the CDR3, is DVKVTQSSRYLVKRTGEKVFLECVQDMDHENMFWYRQDPGLGLRLIYFSYDVKMKEKGDIPEGYSVSREKKERFSLILESASTNQTSMYLCASSRYRVRNQPQHFGDGTRLSIL.

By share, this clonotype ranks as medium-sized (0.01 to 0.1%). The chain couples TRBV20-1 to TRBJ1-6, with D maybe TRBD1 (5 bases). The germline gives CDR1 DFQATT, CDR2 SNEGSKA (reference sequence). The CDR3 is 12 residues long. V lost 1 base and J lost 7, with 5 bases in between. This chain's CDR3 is CSARAGNSPLHF. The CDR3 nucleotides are TGCAGTGCTAGAGCAGGGAATTCACCCCTCCACTTT.

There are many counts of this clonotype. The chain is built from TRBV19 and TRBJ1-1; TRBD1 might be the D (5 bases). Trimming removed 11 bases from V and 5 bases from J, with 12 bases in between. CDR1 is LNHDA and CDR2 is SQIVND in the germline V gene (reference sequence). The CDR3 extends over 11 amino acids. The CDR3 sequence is CAGERGTEAFF. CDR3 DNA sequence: TGTGCCGGGGAACGGGGGACTGAAGCTTTCTTT.

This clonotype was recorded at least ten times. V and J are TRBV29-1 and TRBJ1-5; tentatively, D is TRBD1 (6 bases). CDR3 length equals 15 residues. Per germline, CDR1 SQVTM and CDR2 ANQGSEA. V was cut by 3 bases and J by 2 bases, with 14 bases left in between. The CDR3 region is CSVEAGDYRNQPQHF. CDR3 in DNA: TGCAGCGTTGAGGCAGGGGATTATCGCAATCAGCCCCAGCATTTT. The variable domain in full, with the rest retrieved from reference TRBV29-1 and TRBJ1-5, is SAVISQKPSRDICQRGTSLTIQCQVDSQVTMMFWYRQQPGQSLTLIATANQGSEATYESGFVIDKFPISRPNLTFSTLTVSNMSPEDSSIYLCSVEAGDYRNQPQHFGDGTRLSIL.

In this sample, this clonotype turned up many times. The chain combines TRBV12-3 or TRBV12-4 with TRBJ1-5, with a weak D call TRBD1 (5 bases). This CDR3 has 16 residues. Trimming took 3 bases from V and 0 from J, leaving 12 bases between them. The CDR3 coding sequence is TGTGCCAGCAGTTTGTGGGGCGGTGATAGCAATCAGCCCCAGCATTTT. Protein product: CASSLWGGDSNQPQHF.

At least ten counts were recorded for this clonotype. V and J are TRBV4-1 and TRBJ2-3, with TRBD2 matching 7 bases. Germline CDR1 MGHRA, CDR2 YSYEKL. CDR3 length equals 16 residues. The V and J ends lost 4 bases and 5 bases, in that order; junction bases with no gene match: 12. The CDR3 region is CASSPRTGRREDTQYF. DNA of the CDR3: TGCGCCAGCAGCCCTCGTACCGGGAGGCGAGAAGATACGCAGTATTTT.

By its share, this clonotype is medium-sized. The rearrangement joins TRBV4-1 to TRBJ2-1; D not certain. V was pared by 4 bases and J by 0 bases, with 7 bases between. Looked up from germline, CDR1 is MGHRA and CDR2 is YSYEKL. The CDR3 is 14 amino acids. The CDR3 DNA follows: TGCGCCAGCAGCCGATATGGCTCCTACAATGAGCAGTTCTTC. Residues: CASSRYGSYNEQFF.

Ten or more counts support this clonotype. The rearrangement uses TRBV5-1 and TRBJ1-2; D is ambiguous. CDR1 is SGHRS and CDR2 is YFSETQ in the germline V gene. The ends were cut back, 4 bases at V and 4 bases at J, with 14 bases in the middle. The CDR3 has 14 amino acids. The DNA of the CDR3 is TGCGCCAGCAGCCCCCAGGAGGGATTCTATGGCTACACCTTC. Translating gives CASSPQEGFYGYTF.

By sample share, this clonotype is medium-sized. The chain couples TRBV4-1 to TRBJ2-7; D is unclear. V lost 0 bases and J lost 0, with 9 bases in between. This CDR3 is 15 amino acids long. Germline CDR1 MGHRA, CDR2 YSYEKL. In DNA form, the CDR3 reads TGCGCCAGCAGCCAAGAGATGCTAGACTCCTACGAGCAGTACTTC. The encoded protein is CASSQEMLDSYEQYF.

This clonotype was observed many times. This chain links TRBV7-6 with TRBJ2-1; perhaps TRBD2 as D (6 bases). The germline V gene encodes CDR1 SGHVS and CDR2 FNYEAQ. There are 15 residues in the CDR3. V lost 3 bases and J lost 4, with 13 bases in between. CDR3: CASSFGGPPYNEQFF. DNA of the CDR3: TGTGCCAGCAGCTTCGGGGGACCTCCATACAATGAGCAGTTCTTC.

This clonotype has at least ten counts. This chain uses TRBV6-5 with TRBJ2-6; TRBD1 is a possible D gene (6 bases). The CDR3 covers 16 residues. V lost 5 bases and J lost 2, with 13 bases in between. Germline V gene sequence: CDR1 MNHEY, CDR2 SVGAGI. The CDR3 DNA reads TGTGCCAGCAGTCCCCCATACAGGGCTGGGGCCAACGTCCTGACTTTC. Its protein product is CASSPPYRAGANVLTF.

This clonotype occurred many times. CDR3 DNA: TGCGCCAGCAGCCAAGTGGCCGGCGTTGAAGCTTTCTTT. Translating gives CASSQVAGVEAFF. The chain couples TRBV4-1 to TRBJ1-1; no clear D gene. Germline CDR1 MGHRA, CDR2 YSYEKL. V shed 1 base and J shed 7 bases, with 10 bases lying between them. CDR3 length: 13 residues.

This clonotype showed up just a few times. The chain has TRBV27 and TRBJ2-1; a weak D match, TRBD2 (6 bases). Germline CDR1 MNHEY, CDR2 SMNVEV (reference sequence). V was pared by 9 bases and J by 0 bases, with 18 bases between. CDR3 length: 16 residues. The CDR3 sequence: CARPPRETGSYNEQFF. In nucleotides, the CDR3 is TGTGCCAGACCCCCCCGGGAGACGGGCTCCTACAATGAGCAGTTCTTC.

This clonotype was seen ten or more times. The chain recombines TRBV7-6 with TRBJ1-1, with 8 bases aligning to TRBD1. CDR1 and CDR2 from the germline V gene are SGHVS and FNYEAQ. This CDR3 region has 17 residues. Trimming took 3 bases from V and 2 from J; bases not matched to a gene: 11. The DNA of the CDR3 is TGTGCCAGCAGCTTCTCTGCAGGGGGCTTTTATAACACTGAAGCTTTCTTT. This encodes CASSFSAGGFYNTEAFF. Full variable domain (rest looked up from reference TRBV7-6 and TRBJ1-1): GAGVSQSPRYKVTKRGQDVALRCDPISGHVSLYWYRQALGQGPEFLTYFNYEAQQDKSGLPNDRFSAERPEGSISTLTIQRTEQRDSAMYRCASSFSAGGFYNTEAFFGQGTRLTVV.

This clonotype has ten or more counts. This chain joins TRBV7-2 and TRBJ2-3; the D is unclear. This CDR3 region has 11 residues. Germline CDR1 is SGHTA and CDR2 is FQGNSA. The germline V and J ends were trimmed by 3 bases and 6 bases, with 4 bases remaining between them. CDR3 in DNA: TGTGCCAGCAGCTTTCGCGATACGCAGTATTTT. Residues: CASSFRDTQYF.